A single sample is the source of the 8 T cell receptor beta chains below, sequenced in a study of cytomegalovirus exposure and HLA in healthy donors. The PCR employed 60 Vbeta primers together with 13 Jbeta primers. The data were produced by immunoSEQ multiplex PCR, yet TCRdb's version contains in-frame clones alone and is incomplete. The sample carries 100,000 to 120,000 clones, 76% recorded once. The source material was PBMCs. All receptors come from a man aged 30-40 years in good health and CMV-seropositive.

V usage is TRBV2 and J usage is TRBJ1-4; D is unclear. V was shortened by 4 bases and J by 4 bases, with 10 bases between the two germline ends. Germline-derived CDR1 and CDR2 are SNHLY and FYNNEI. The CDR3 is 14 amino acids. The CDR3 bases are TGTGCCAGCAGTGTTCGACTAGGTAATGAAAAACTGTTTTTT. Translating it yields CASSVRLGNEKLFF.

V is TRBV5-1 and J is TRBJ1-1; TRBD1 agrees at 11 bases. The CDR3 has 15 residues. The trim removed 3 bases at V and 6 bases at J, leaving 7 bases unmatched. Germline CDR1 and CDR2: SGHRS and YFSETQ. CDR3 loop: CASSSADRGQAEAFF. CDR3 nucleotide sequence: TGCGCCAGCAGCTCGGCGGACAGGGGGCAGGCTGAAGCTTTCTTT.

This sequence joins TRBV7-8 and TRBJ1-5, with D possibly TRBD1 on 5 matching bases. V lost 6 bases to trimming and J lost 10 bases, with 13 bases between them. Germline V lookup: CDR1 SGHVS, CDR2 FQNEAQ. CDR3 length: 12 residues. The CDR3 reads CASSRGDRPQHF. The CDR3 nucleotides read TGTGCCAGCAGTCGGGGGGATCGACCCCAGCATTTT.

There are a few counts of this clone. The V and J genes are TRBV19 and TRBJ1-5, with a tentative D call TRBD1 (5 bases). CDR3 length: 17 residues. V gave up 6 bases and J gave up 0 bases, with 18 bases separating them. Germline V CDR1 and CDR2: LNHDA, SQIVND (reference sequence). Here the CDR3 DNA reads TGTGCCAGTAGGCCCCGGGGGGGGACTTATAGCAATCAGCCCCAGCATTTT. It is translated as CASRPRGGTYSNQPQHF.

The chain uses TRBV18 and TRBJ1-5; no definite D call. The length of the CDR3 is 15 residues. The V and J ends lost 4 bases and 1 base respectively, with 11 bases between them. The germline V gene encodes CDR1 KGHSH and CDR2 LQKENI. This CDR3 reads CASSLAAVSNQPQHF. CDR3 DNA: TGTGCCAGCTCACTGGCGGCGGTCAGCAATCAGCCCCAGCATTTT.

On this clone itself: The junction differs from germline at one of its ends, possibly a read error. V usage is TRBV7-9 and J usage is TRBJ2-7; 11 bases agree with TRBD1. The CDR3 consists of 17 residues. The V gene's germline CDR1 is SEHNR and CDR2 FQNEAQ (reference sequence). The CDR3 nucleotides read TGTTCCAGCAGCTTAGCGTTAGGACAGGGGGCGACCTACGAGCAGTACTTC. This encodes CSSSLALGQGATYEQYF.

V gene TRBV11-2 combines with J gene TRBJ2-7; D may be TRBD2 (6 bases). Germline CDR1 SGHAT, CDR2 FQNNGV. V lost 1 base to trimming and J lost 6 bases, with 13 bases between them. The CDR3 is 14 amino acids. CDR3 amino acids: CASSLVAPGGEQYF. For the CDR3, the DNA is TGTGCCAGCAGCTTAGTGGCCCCCGGGGGCGAGCAGTACTTC.

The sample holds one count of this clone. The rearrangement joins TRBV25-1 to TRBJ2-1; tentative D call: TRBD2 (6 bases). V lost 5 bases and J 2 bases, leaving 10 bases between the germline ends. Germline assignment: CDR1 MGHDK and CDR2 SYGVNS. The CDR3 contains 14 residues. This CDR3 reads CASSSAGPYNEQFF. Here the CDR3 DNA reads TGTGCCAGCAGTTCTGCGGGACCCTACAATGAGCAGTTCTTC.